The TCR beta chain described here comes from a study of blood T cell repertoires in COVID-19. Background on the study: Nucleic acid was either cDNA or gDNA, and it came from T cells, B-cell-depleted T cells, or PBMCs.

This CDR3 is 15 amino acids long. The V gene end was trimmed by 4 bases and the J gene end by 4 bases; junction bases not matched to a gene: 5. Germline CDR1 reads SGHRS; CDR2 reads YFSETQ. Concerning this clone itself: The identical CDR3 is also encoded by other nucleotide sequences in the sample.

Sequencing was performed with immunoSEQ multiplex PCR; in TCRdb, only in-frame clones are kept and a portion is missing. This sample has 250,000 to 300,000 clones, with around 88% found just once. The sequenced material came from peripheral blood. This sequence was found in a man between 40 and 49 years old with acute or convalescent COVID-19. The rearrangement joins TRBV5-1 to TRBJ1-6; TRBD1 matches at 7 bases. Written as DNA, the CDR3 is TGCGCCAGCAGCCTAGAACAGGGGTATAATTCACCCCTCCACTTT. Translation gives CASSLEQGYNSPLHF.